The 24 T cell receptor beta chains reported below all come from one sample, sequenced in a study of cytomegalovirus exposure and HLA in healthy donors. Primers for the PCR totalled 60 Vbeta and 13 Jbeta. Sequencing used immunoSEQ multiplex PCR; TCRdb keeps in-frame clones, though not all of them. The repertoire holds about 140,000 clones, with more than 60% as singletons. The sequenced sample consisted of PBMCs. Receptors were obtained from a man in his forties in good health and CMV-seronegative.

This chain connects TRBV18 to TRBJ2-1; a possible D gene is TRBD2 (6 bases). Trimming left V 1 base short and J 7 bases short, with 11 bases between. Germline CDR1 is KGHSH and CDR2 is LQKENI. The CDR3 consists of 14 residues. The CDR3 bases are TGTGCCAGCTCACCACAGAGACTAGAGAATGAGCAGTTCTTC. Translation gives CASSPQRLENEQFF. Full variable domain (outside the CDR3, taken from reference TRBV18 and TRBJ2-1): NAGVMQNPRHLVRRRGQEARLRCSPMKGHSHVYWYRQLPEEGLKFMVYLQKENIIDESGMPKERFSAEFPKEGPSILRIQQVVRGDSAAYFCASSPQRLENEQFFGPGTRLTVL.

This clone was detected only once. This rearrangement joins TRBV6-5 to TRBJ2-5; 8 nucleotides align to TRBD1. This CDR3 has 15 amino acids. Germline CDR1 and CDR2: MNHEY and SVGAGI. V was clipped by 0 bases and J by 7 bases; unmatched bases: 7. As DNA, the CDR3 is TGTGCCAGCAGTTACTCCCGGCAGGGGGCGAGGACCCAGTACTTC. It is translated as CASSYSRQGARTQYF.

The genes are TRBV28 and TRBJ2-1; the D gene is possibly TRBD2 (5 bases). Trimming removed 6 bases at V and 9 bases at J, with 9 bases between. In germline, CDR1 is MDHEN, CDR2 SYDVKM. The CDR3 consists of 11 residues. The CDR3 loop reads CASSLRGEQFF. For the CDR3, the DNA is TGTGCCAGCAGCCTTCGGGGTGAGCAGTTCTTC.

This rearrangement joins TRBV6-1 to TRBJ1-1; a weak D match, TRBD1 (5 bases). V was shortened by 9 bases and J by 2 bases, with 13 bases between the two germline ends. Germline assignment: CDR1 MNHNS and CDR2 SASEGT. This CDR3 comprises 13 residues. The CDR3 DNA is TGTGCCAGTTACAGGACCTCTAACACTGAAGCTTTCTTT. This codes for CASYRTSNTEAFF.

The J gene is TRBJ2-1, the V gene TRBV6-1; D is uncertain. CDR1 and CDR2 from the germline V gene are MNHNS and SASEGT. Trimming took 0 bases from V and 5 from J, leaving 8 bases between them. The CDR3 consists of 14 residues. The CDR3 region has the DNA TGTGCCAGCAGTGAAGCTGGCGAGGACAATGAGCAGTTCTTC. This sequence encodes CASSEAGEDNEQFF.

This clone was seen a handful of times. In DNA form, the CDR3 reads TGTGCCAGCAGTGCCCCGGGACAGGGTATAGGGCCCCAGCATTTT. The encoded protein is CASSAPGQGIGPQHF. This sequence joins TRBV2 and TRBJ1-5; 9 nucleotides line up with TRBD1. J gave up 9 bases and V 4 bases, and 10 bases lay outside the gene matches. CDR3 size: 15 residues. Germline CDR1 reads SNHLY; CDR2 reads FYNNEI.

The V call is TRBV7-3, the J call TRBJ2-5, with 8 bases identical to TRBD2. Trimming took 1 base from V and 1 from J; bases not matched to a gene: 2. The V gene's germline CDR1 is SGHTA and CDR2 FQGTGA. This CDR3 has 15 residues. The CDR3 protein is CASSLSGGSQETQYF. CDR3 sequence (DNA): TGTGCCAGCAGCTTAAGCGGGGGGAGCCAAGAGACCCAGTACTTC.

The V call is TRBV5-1, the J call TRBJ2-2; 14 bases are a match to TRBD2. V was pared by 3 bases and J by 4 bases, with 2 bases of the junction left unmatched. This CDR3 comprises 16 residues. Germline CDR1 is SGHRS and CDR2 is YFSETQ. DNA for the CDR3: TGCGCCAGCAGCTCGGGACTAGCGGGGGTCACCGGGGAGCTGTTTTTT. Its translation is CASSSGLAGVTGELFF.

This chain links TRBV11-2 with TRBJ1-1, with 8 bases matching TRBD1. V trimming: 3 bases; J trimming: 6 bases; junction bases outside the gene matches: 9. Germline lookup yields CDR1 SGHAT and CDR2 FQNNGV. The CDR3 is made up of 15 amino acids. The CDR3 DNA is TGTGCCAGCAGCTTCTACAGGGGGATGAGGGCTGAAGCTTTCTTT. This codes for CASSFYRGMRAEAFF. Supplemented by reference TRBV11-2 and TRBJ1-1, the full variable domain reads EAGVAQSPRYKIIEKRQSVAFWCNPISGHATLYWYQQILGQGPKLLIQFQNNGVVDDSQLPKDRFSAERLKGVDSTLKIQPAKLEDSAVYLCASSFYRGMRAEAFFGQGTRLTVV.

This chain connects TRBV9 to TRBJ2-3, with 11 bases aligning to TRBD2. Unmatched junction bases numbered 2, after V lost 1 base and J lost 1 base. Germline CDR1 reads SGDLS; CDR2 reads YYNGEE. The CDR3 covers 16 residues. For the CDR3, the DNA is TGTGCCAGCAGCGTACTAGCGGGGGGTCGCACAGATACGCAGTATTTT. As protein: CASSVLAGGRTDTQYF.

The chain combines TRBV15 with TRBJ1-2; D possibly corresponds to TRBD1 (5 bases). The CDR3 has 16 amino acids. Trimming pared 2 bases from V and 2 bases from J, leaving 15 bases between. Germline V gene sequence: CDR1 LNHNV, CDR2 YYDKDF (reference sequence). CDR3 nucleotides: TGTGCCACCAGCAGACCCGCCCAGGGACTCAACTATGGCTACACCTTC. The encoded protein is CATSRPAQGLNYGYTF. Full variable domain (outside the CDR3, taken from reference TRBV15 and TRBJ1-2): DAMVIQNPRYQVTQFGKPVTLSCSQTLNHNVMYWYQQKSSQAPKLLFHYYDKDFNNEADTPDNFQSRRPNTSFCFLDIRSPGLGDTAMYLCATSRPAQGLNYGYTFGSGTRLTVV.

This clone was counted only a few times. The chain is built from TRBV27 and TRBJ2-4; 9 bases align to TRBD1. Germline-derived CDR1 and CDR2 are MNHEY and SMNVEV (reference sequence). The CDR3 runs 15 residues. Trimming took 4 bases from V and 8 from J; bases not matched to a gene: 9. This chain's CDR3 is CASSYPLGQGYIQYF. The CDR3 nucleotides read TGTGCCAGCAGTTACCCGCTGGGACAGGGCTACATTCAGTACTTC.

The chain carries TRBV15 and TRBJ1-1, with a possible D match to TRBD1 (5 bases). The CDR3 length is 16 residues. Germline lookup yields CDR1 LNHNV and CDR2 YYDKDF (reference sequence). V was cut by 0 bases and J by 3 bases, with 14 bases left in between. In DNA, the CDR3 is TGTGCCACCAGCAGAGACCCCGGGGGGGTGGACACTGAAGCTTTCTTT. This gives the protein CATSRDPGGVDTEAFF.

There are a few counts of this clone. The V and J genes are TRBV6-5 and TRBJ2-1; unclear D gene. CDR1 is MNHEY, CDR2 SVGAGI, per germline. Trimming pared 0 bases from V and 2 bases from J, leaving 5 bases between. The length of the CDR3 is 14 residues. DNA of the CDR3: TGTGCCAGCAGTTACTCGAGGACCTACAATGAGCAGTTCTTC. Its translation is CASSYSRTYNEQFF.

The V gene is TRBV5-1, the J gene TRBJ2-5, with 7 bases fitting TRBD2. The V segment lost 4 bases and the J segment 5 bases; nucleotides outside the gene matches: 11. The germline V gene has CDR1 SGHRS and CDR2 YFSETQ. The CDR3 spans 15 residues. The CDR3 DNA sequence: TGCGCCAGCAGCCCCGCGTATACGCGGGGGGAGACCCAGTACTTC. Translation gives CASSPAYTRGETQYF.

The J gene is TRBJ1-2, the V gene TRBV19, with D possibly matching TRBD1 (6 bases). Trimming took 0 bases from V and 3 from J, leaving 14 bases between them. Germline V gene sequence: CDR1 LNHDA, CDR2 SQIVND (reference sequence). The CDR3 has 16 residues. In DNA, the CDR3 is TGTGCCAGTAGTATAGATAACAGGGCAGGCGACTATGGCTACACCTTC. This codes for CASSIDNRAGDYGYTF.

The chain joins TRBV7-9 to TRBJ1-6; D is uncertain. In germline, CDR1 is SEHNR, CDR2 FQNEAQ (reference sequence). V was clipped by 5 bases and J by 4 bases, with 9 bases between them. The CDR3 has 14 amino acids. The CDR3 loop reads CASSTGEYNSPLHF. The CDR3 DNA reads TGTGCCAGCAGCACGGGAGAGTATAATTCACCCCTCCACTTT.

This clone was detected only a few times. The chain uses TRBV6-5 and TRBJ2-1; tentatively, D is TRBD1 (6 bases). Trimming left V 2 bases short and J 5 bases short, with 13 bases between. CDR3 length: 15 residues. The germline V gene has CDR1 MNHEY and CDR2 SVGAGI. CDR3 coding DNA: TGTGCCAGCAGTTACGGGGGCCGCCTGGACAATGAGCAGTTCTTC. It is translated as CASSYGGRLDNEQFF.

A note on this clone: The junction shows a germline mismatch at one end, possibly a read error. Distinct nucleotide sequences in the sample also encode this CDR3. The V call is TRBV5-4, the J call TRBJ1-1, with D possibly being TRBD1 (6 bases). CDR1 is SGHNT and CDR2 is YYREEE in the germline V gene (reference sequence). The CDR3 length is 15 residues. The chain's CDR3 is CASSPSTGTNTEAFF. CDR3 bases: TGTGCCAGCAGCCCCTCCACAGGGACGAACACTGAAGCGTTCTTT.

The gene calls are TRBV5-7 and TRBJ2-5, with D hard to call. TRBV5-7 is marked as an open reading frame, function uncertain. The length of the CDR3 is 14 residues. V was shortened by 4 bases and J by 1 base, with 11 bases between the two germline ends. The CDR3 DNA follows: TGTGCCAGCAGCCCAGGAATATCCCAAGAGACCCAGTACTTC. Translated, it gives CASSPGISQETQYF.

The V gene is TRBV19, the J gene TRBJ1-1; no firm D call. Between the trimmed V and J ends, which lost 1 base and 0 bases, there was a span of 6 bases. The CDR3 length is 14 residues. Germline loops: CDR1 LNHDA, CDR2 SQIVND (reference sequence). The CDR3 DNA sequence: TGTGCCAGTAGTATAGGCAGGTTGAACACTGAAGCTTTCTTT. Protein: CASSIGRLNTEAFF.

This clone came up once. The J gene is TRBJ1-5, the V gene TRBV28; 8 nucleotides line up with TRBD1. J was trimmed by 5 bases and V by 6 bases; bases with no gene match: 6. The CDR3 is made up of 14 amino acids. In germline, CDR1 is MDHEN, CDR2 SYDVKM. The CDR3: CASSRTGPDQPQHF. CDR3 sequence (DNA): TGTGCCAGCAGCCGGACAGGGCCCGATCAGCCCCAGCATTTT.

This clone has more than one count but fewer than ten. This rearrangement joins TRBV27 to TRBJ2-5, with a weak D call TRBD2 (5 bases). This CDR3 contains 19 residues. Trimming shortened V by 8 bases and J by 1 base, and 29 bases separated the two germline ends. The germline V gene has CDR1 MNHEY and CDR2 SMNVEV (reference sequence). In DNA, the CDR3 is TGTGCCAGCCCTACCATGGAGGTGTACCAGATCCTAGTCCAAGAGACCCAGTACTTC. Encoded protein: CASPTMEVYQILVQETQYF.

The chain recombines TRBV5-4 with TRBJ1-2; TRBD1 aligns across 7 bases. After removal of 1 base from V and 3 bases from J, the junction contained 6 bases not matched to a gene. There are 15 residues in the CDR3. Per the germline V gene, CDR1 is SGHNT and CDR2 is YYREEE (reference sequence). The CDR3 DNA reads as TGTGCCAGCAGCTTGAACAGGGGCGCGCACTATGGCTACACCTTC. Its translation is CASSLNRGAHYGYTF.